This record concerns one T cell receptor beta chain sequence. Per the original methods: Reference gene primers were amplified, and this amplification served to estimate nucleated cell counts. The table came from immunoSEQ multiplex PCR; TCRdb's copy has only in-frame clones and leaves some out. V, J and clone size derive from that table, while D and trimming were established from the DNA sequence. The table lists 50,000 to 65,000 clones, roughly 90% of them singletons, with 3.5% to 5% in the top ten. The CDR3 totals 12 residues. Germline V gene data show CDR1 as MNHNY and CDR2 as SVGAGI (reference sequence). Trimming pared 6 bases from V and 7 bases from J, leaving 12 bases between. This record comes from a study of blood T cell repertoires in COVID-19.

This receptor was taken from a human donor in a cohort sampled during active COVID-19. The chain employs TRBV6-6 and TRBJ1-1; D is perhaps TRBD1 (6 bases). Sequencing was done on a sample of peripheral blood. CDR3 protein: CASSTGHLEAFF. The CDR3 DNA sequence: TGTGCCAGCAGCACGGGACATCTTGAAGCTTTCTTT.